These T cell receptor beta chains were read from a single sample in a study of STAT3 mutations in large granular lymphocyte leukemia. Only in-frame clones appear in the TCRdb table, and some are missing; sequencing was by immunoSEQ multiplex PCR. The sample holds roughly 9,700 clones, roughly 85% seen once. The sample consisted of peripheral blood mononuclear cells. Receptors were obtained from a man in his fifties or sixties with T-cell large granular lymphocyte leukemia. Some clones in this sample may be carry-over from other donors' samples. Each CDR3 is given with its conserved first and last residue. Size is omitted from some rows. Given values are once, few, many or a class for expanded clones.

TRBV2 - CASRGTFSYEQYF
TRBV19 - CASSRTDTQYF
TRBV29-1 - CSVGQRQPMNTEAFF
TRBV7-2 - CASSLVRTSGTDTQYF
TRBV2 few CASGRLAGGFEQYF
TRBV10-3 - CAISNRGNTEAFF
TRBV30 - CAFSPSYEQYF
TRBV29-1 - CSARSSYEQYF
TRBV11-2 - CASSLGRTETQYF
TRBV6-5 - CASAGWDYYEQYF
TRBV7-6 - CASSLGTPHANEKLFF
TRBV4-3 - CASSQELRGPYEQYF
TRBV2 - CASRLYNEQFF
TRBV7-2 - CASSLVSAAAYEQYF
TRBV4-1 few CASSRTTSGDEQYF
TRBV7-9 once CASSRVGDYPNNEQFF
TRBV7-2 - CASSLRGGTEQYF
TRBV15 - CATSSKSGQYRDEQFF
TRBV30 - CAWSGGWTDTQYF
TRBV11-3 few CASSGRGNEQFF
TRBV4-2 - CASSQVTTAGAGIQPQHF
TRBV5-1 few CASTLLQGEAFF
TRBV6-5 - CASSSLGVSSQDEQFF
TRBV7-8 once CASSLGGGGNGYTF
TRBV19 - CASTRQGTSPLHF
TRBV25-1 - CASSERLAAFF
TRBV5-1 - CASSLLGGADTQYF
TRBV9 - CASSPPVGGGRYGYTF
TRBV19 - CASRQAGETQYF
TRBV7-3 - CASSSGIEQFF
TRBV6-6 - CASRQGRNQPQHF
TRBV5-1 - CASSVTSGGYNEQFF
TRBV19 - CASSGQGRTEAFF
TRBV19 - CASSIGSGAYYEQYF
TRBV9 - CASSVQAGRQDTQYF
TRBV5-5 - CASSADRSSYNEQFF